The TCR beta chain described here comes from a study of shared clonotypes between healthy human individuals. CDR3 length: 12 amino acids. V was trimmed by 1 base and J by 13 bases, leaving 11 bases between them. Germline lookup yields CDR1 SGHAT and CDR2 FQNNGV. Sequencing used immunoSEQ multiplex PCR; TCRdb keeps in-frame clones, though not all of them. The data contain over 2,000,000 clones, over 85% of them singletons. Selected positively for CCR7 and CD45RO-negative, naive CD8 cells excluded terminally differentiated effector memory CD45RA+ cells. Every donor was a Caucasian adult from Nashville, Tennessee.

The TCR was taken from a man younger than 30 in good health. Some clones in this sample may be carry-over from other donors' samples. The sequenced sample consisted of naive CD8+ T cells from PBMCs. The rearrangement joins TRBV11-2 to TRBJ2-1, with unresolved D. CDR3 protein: CASSLGKNVQFF. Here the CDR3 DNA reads TGTGCCAGCAGCTTAGGCAAAAACGTCCAGTTCTTC. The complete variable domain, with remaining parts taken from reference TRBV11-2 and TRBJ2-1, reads EAGVAQSPRYKIIEKRQSVAFWCNPISGHATLYWYQQILGQGPKLLIQFQNNGVVDDSQLPKDRFSAERLKGVDSTLKIQPAKLEDSAVYLCASSLGKNVQFFGPGTRLTVL.